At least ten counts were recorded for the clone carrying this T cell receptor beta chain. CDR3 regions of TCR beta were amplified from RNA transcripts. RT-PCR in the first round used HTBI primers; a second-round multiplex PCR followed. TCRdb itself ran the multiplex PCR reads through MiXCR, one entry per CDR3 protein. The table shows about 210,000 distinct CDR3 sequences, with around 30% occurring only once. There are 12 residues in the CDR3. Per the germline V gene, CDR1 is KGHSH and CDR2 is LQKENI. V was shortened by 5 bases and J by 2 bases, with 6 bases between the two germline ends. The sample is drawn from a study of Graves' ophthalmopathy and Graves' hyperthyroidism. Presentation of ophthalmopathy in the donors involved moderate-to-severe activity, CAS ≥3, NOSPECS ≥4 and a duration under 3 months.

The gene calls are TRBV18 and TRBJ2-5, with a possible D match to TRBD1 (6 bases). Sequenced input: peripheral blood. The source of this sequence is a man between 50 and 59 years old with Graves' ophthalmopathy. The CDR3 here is CASSGQQETQYF. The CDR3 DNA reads TGTGCCAGCTCAGGACAGCAAGAGACCCAGTACTTC.